Following are 26 T cell receptor beta chains from one sample sequenced in a study of blood T cells in healthy people across ages. Next came a second PCR, run for roughly 6 to 11 cycles, which used a sample-barcoded 5' primer along with a J-beta primer mix. Each CDR3 protein gets one entry after TCRdb re-called the 5' RACE reads with MiXCR. The sample contains fewer than 1,000,000 distinct CDR3 sequences, about 42% of which appear only once. The source material was blood. Receptor source: a man between 60 and 75 years old in good health.

The chain recombines TRBV15 with TRBJ2-7; 9 bases fit TRBD1. The CDR3 runs 15 residues. Germline CDR1 and CDR2: LNHNV and YYDKDF (reference sequence). Trimming took 5 bases from V and 7 from J; bases not matched to a gene: 12. CDR3: CATSRTGGAENEQYF. In DNA, the CDR3 is TGTGCCACCAGCCGAACAGGGGGCGCGGAAAATGAGCAGTACTTC.

This chain connects TRBV5-6 to TRBJ1-4, with no clear D. The V end lost 4 bases, the J end lost 7 bases, and 11 bases lay between the germline ends. This CDR3 has 13 residues. CDR1 SGHDT and CDR2 YYEEEE come from the germline V gene. The CDR3 is CASSPWTGEKLFF. The CDR3 DNA sequence: TGTGCCAGCAGCCCCTGGACTGGTGAAAAACTGTTTTTT.

As concerns this clonotype: One end of the junction is discordant with germline, which a read error may explain. The chain couples TRBV7-2 to TRBJ2-7; no reliable D call. The germline CDR1 and CDR2 sequences are SGHTA and FQGNSA. CDR3 size: 16 residues. The CDR3 loop is CASSLGRSPSSDEQYF. The CDR3 DNA reads as TGTGCCAGCAGCTTAGGTAGGAGCCCGAGCTCCGACGAGCAGTACTTC. The complete variable domain, with remaining parts taken from reference TRBV7-2 and TRBJ2-7, reads GAGVSQSPSNKVTEKGKDVELRCDPISGHTALYWYRQSLGQGLEFLIYFQGNSAPDKSGLPSDRFSAERTGGSVSTLTIQRTQQEDSAVYLCASSLGRSPSSDEQYFGPGTRLTVT.

This clonotype was detected a few times. The chain carries TRBV5-1 and TRBJ1-2; tentatively, D is TRBD1 (5 bases). CDR1 is SGHRS and CDR2 is YFSETQ in the germline V gene. This CDR3 has 12 amino acids. V was clipped by 5 bases and J by 6 bases, with 11 bases between them. The CDR3 reads CASRDSGDGYTF. The CDR3 DNA reads as TGCGCCAGCAGAGACAGCGGAGATGGCTACACCTTC.

The table lists this clonotype with a few counts. This chain uses TRBV4-3 with TRBJ1-1; D remains ambiguous. Trimming left V 0 bases short and J 10 bases short, with 15 bases between. The CDR3 sequence is 14 residues long. The germline V gene has CDR1 LGHNA and CDR2 YSLEER. CDR3 DNA: TGCGCCAGCAGCCAAGATCAAGGTTCGGGTGTAGCTTTCTTT. Amino acid sequence: CASSQDQGSGVAFF.

This clonotype has more than one count but fewer than ten. This chain connects TRBV3-1 to TRBJ2-5; D may be TRBD1 (6 bases). Looked up from germline, CDR1 is LGHDT and CDR2 is YNNKEL (reference sequence). Trimming shortened V by 4 bases and J by 0 bases, and 18 bases separated the two germline ends. The CDR3 runs to 17 residues. CDR3 in amino acids: CASSLMLSGTHQETQYF. In nucleotides, the CDR3 is TGTGCCAGCAGCCTAATGCTTTCGGGGACACACCAAGAGACCCAGTACTTC.

This clonotype was detected ten times or more. The chain carries TRBV6-6 and TRBJ1-1; D gene uncertain. This CDR3 is 11 amino acids long. Germline-derived CDR1 and CDR2 are MNHNY and SVGAGI (reference sequence). The ends were cut back, 1 base at V and 8 bases at J, with 5 bases in the middle. In nucleotides, the CDR3 is TGTGCCAGCAGTTACTTTCAGGAAGCTTTCTTT. Its translation: CASSYFQEAFF.

There are many counts of this clonotype. V and J are TRBV29-1 and TRBJ2-7, with 9 bases aligning to TRBD1. The CDR3 contains 14 residues. V shed 6 bases, J shed 3 bases, and the junction held 9 bases outside the gene matches. Germline CDR1 reads SQVTM; CDR2 reads ANQGSEA. Written as DNA, the CDR3 is TGCAGCGTCACCGGGACAGGGAGGATCTACGAGCAGTACTTC. Its protein product is CSVTGTGRIYEQYF.

This chain joins TRBV11-1 and TRBJ2-3; TRBD2 matches at 11 bases. CDR3 length equals 16 residues. J was trimmed by 7 bases and V by 5 bases; bases with no gene match: 11. From germline, CDR1 is SGHAT and CDR2 FQDESV (reference sequence). DNA of the CDR3: TGTGCCAGCAGCCCGGGGGCTAGCGGGGGGCGGAATACGCAGTATTTT. As protein: CASSPGASGGRNTQYF.

Many counts were recorded for this clonotype. This chain links TRBV27 with TRBJ2-3; TRBD1 matches 7 bases. Germline V CDR1 and CDR2: MNHEY, SMNVEV (reference sequence). Trimming took 4 bases from V and 1 from J; bases not matched to a gene: 5. This CDR3 comprises 15 residues. In DNA form, the CDR3 reads TGTGCCAGCAGTTCCCCCGGGACAGGCACAGATACGCAGTATTTT. This translates into CASSSPGTGTDTQYF.

The V gene is TRBV12-3 or TRBV12-4, the J gene TRBJ2-7; the D gene could be TRBD1 or TRBD2 (5 bases each). The CDR3 runs 11 residues. Trimming took 8 bases from V and 6 from J, leaving 11 bases between them. The CDR3 loop is CASLRGSEQYF. In DNA, the CDR3 is TGTGCCAGCCTTCGGGGCTCCGAGCAGTACTTC.

This clonotype has only a few counts. The gene calls are TRBV29-1 and TRBJ2-2; D might be TRBD2 (5 bases). Between the trimmed V and J ends, which lost 5 bases and 4 bases, there was a span of 11 bases. CDR3 size: 13 residues. The germline CDR1 and CDR2 sequences are SQVTM and ANQGSEA. The CDR3: CSVRLPITGELFF. The DNA of the CDR3 is TGCAGCGTTAGACTACCTATCACCGGGGAGCTGTTTTTT.

The V call is TRBV7-2, the J call TRBJ1-2, with D hard to call. The CDR3 is made up of 11 amino acids. V was trimmed by 3 bases and J by 11 bases, leaving 10 bases between them. Germline-derived CDR1 and CDR2 are SGHTA and FQGNSA. CDR3 in amino acids: CASSLDWTYTF. In DNA, the CDR3 is TGTGCCAGCAGCTTGGACTGGACTTACACCTTC.

There are a few counts of this clonotype. The chain is built from TRBV30 and TRBJ1-6; 9 bases align to TRBD1. Per the germline V gene, CDR1 is GTSNPN and CDR2 is SVGIG (reference sequence). This CDR3 contains 14 residues. The V segment lost 0 bases and the J segment 7 bases; nucleotides outside the gene matches: 1. CDR3 residues: CAWSVGTGNSPLHF. CDR3 nucleotides: TGTGCCTGGAGTGTCGGGACAGGGAATTCACCCCTCCACTTT.

The J gene is TRBJ2-3, the V gene TRBV12-3 or TRBV12-4; D is possibly TRBD1 or TRBD2 (6 bases each). This CDR3 has 14 amino acids. Between the trimmed V and J ends, which lost 4 bases and 4 bases, there was a span of 12 bases. As DNA, the CDR3 is TGTGCCAGCAGTTCCAAAGGGGGGCCAGATACGCAGTATTTT. Translating it yields CASSSKGGPDTQYF.

There are many counts of this clonotype. The chain is built from TRBV7-2 and TRBJ2-3; 11 bases are a match to TRBD2. V was pared by 1 base and J by 0 bases, with 3 bases of the junction left unmatched. The CDR3 is 17 residues long. Germline CDR1 reads SGHTA; CDR2 reads FQGNSA. The CDR3 nucleotides are TGTGCCAGCAGCTTAGTGGTAGCGGGGGGGAGCACAGATACGCAGTATTTT. Its protein product is CASSLVVAGGSTDTQYF. Variable domain in full (rest from reference TRBV7-2 and TRBJ2-3): GAGVSQSPSNKVTEKGKDVELRCDPISGHTALYWYRQSLGQGLEFLIYFQGNSAPDKSGLPSDRFSAERTGGSVSTLTIQRTQQEDSAVYLCASSLVVAGGSTDTQYFGPGTRLTVL.

The V and J genes are TRBV5-1 and TRBJ2-1, with D unclear. Germline CDR1 SGHRS, CDR2 YFSETQ. The CDR3 is 15 amino acids. Trimming stripped 5 bases from V and 8 bases from J, with 20 bases between. The CDR3 sequence is CASSDSRPGHDEQFF. The CDR3 DNA is TGCGCCAGCAGTGACTCTAGGCCCGGGCATGATGAGCAGTTCTTC.

The J gene is TRBJ1-1, the V gene TRBV20-1; no definite D call. Germline CDR1 is DFQATT and CDR2 is SNEGSKA (reference sequence). Trimming took 0 bases from V and 1 from J, leaving 0 bases between them. The CDR3 length is 11 residues. CDR3 sequence: CSARENTEAFF. The DNA of the CDR3 is TGCAGTGCTAGAGAGAACACTGAAGCTTTCTTT.

The gene calls are TRBV20-1 and TRBJ2-7; D possibly corresponds to TRBD2 (5 bases). The CDR3 consists of 12 residues. Germline V lookup: CDR1 DFQATT, CDR2 SNEGSKA (reference sequence). Trimming shortened V by 1 base and J by 6 bases, and 10 bases separated the two germline ends. CDR3 sequence (DNA): TGCAGTGCTAGAGGAGCAGGAGGCGAGCAGTACTTC. This encodes CSARGAGGEQYF.

A few counts support this clonotype. This chain uses TRBV6-2 or TRBV6-3 with TRBJ2-1; the match to TRBD1 covers 9 bases. V lost 7 bases to trimming and J lost 5 bases; unmatched junction nucleotides: 15. CDR1 and CDR2 (germline): MNHEY, SVGEGT. The CDR3 has 17 residues. The CDR3 protein is CASKDTGGQFFHNEQFF. CDR3 coding DNA: TGTGCCAGCAAAGATACAGGGGGCCAGTTTTTCCACAATGAGCAGTTCTTC.

The table lists this clonotype with a count of one. V is TRBV20-1 and J is TRBJ2-7; perhaps D is TRBD1 or TRBD2 (6 bases each). The length of the CDR3 is 15 residues. Trimming took off 6 bases at V and 2 bases at J, with 20 bases between the two ends. Germline V gene sequence: CDR1 DFQATT, CDR2 SNEGSKA (reference sequence). The CDR3 protein is CSAGGRGRLTYEQYF. Here the CDR3 DNA reads TGCAGTGCCGGGGGCCGAGGGAGACTGACCTACGAGCAGTACTTC.

The rearrangement uses TRBV20-1 and TRBJ2-2, with TRBD2 identical over 11 bases. The trim removed 2 bases at V and 5 bases at J, leaving 7 bases unmatched. Germline CDR1 reads DFQATT; CDR2 reads SNEGSKA (reference sequence). The CDR3 sequence is 16 residues long. The CDR3 loop reads CSARQLAGAGTGELFF. The CDR3 coding sequence is TGCAGTGCTAGACAACTAGCGGGGGCGGGGACCGGGGAGCTGTTTTTT.

On this clonotype itself: At one end the junction does not follow the germline gene, possibly because of a read error. The chain couples TRBV7-2 to TRBJ2-5; 11 nucleotides line up with TRBD2. The CDR3 spans 16 residues. Looked up from germline, CDR1 is SGHTA and CDR2 is FQGNSA. CDR3 nucleotide sequence: TGTGCCAGCAGCGTAGCGGGGGGGGGTCTTTACAATGAGCAGTACTTC. The encoded protein is CASSVAGGGLYNEQYF.

This clonotype was found a few times. The chain is built from TRBV7-2 and TRBJ2-5; D is possibly TRBD2 (6 bases). This CDR3 contains 16 residues. Trimming left V 0 bases short and J 2 bases short, with 13 bases between. The V gene's germline CDR1 is SGHTA and CDR2 FQGNSA. The CDR3 region has the DNA TGTGCCAGCAGCTTAGCGCGGCTAGCGCGTCAAGAGACCCAGTACTTC. It yields the protein CASSLARLARQETQYF.

V and J are TRBV5-1 and TRBJ2-2; D is unclear. The germline gives CDR1 SGHRS, CDR2 YFSETQ. V was shortened by 1 base and J by 0 bases, with 7 bases between the two germline ends. CDR3 size: 15 residues. The CDR3 sequence is CASSLLQTNTGELFF. The CDR3, as DNA: TGCGCCAGCAGCTTGTTGCAGACGAACACCGGGGAGCTGTTTTTT. Filled out from reference TRBV5-1 and TRBJ2-2, the complete variable domain reads KAGVTQTPRYLIKTRGQQVTLSCSPISGHRSVSWYQQTPGQGLQFLFEYFSETQRNKGNFPGRFSGRQFSNSRSEMNVSTLELGDSALYLCASSLLQTNTGELFFGEGSRLTVL.

In this sample, this clonotype turned up a few times. The chain employs TRBV7-9 and TRBJ2-7; D unresolved. V was pared by 4 bases and J by 6 bases, with 16 bases between. CDR1 SEHNR and CDR2 FQNEAQ come from the germline V gene (reference sequence). This CDR3 has 14 residues. The CDR3 DNA is TGTGCCAGCAGCTCCACGGCCTCCGGGCGCGAGCAGTACTTC. Residues: CASSSTASGREQYF. Full variable domain (outside the CDR3, taken from reference TRBV7-9 and TRBJ2-7): DTGVSQNPRHKITKRGQNVTFRCDPISEHNRLYWYRQTLGQGPEFLTYFQNEAQLEKSRLLSDRFSAERPKGSFSTLEIQRTEQGDSAMYLCASSSTASGREQYFGPGTRLTVT.